These 14 T cell receptor beta chains originate from one sample sequenced in a study of T cell changes during pregnancy in multiple sclerosis (dated by TCRdb to about 2019). Libraries were built with the immunoSEQ multiplex PCR assay. Here the immuneACCESS table is served through TCRdb, limited to in-frame sequences with V and J called. Missing clones are a known gap in these copies; in checked studies unresolved V genes cover under half, and the rest lacks a known reason. The sample records 40,000 to 60,000 clones, approximately 91% of which are singletons. Around 0.48% of the sample is in the top ten clones. Sample: CD4+ T cells from peripheral blood mononuclear cells, taken in the third trimester of pregnancy. Every receptor here comes from a female donor with multiple sclerosis, enrolled in a pregnancy study.

This clone has a single count. The rearrangement links TRBV7-3 to TRBJ2-2; 8 nucleotides align to TRBD1. CDR3 size: 17 residues. The trim removed 5 bases at V and 7 bases at J, leaving 15 bases unmatched. The germline gives CDR1 SGHTA, CDR2 FQGTGA. CDR3 sequence reads: CASSPRRTGFDGGELFF. The CDR3 DNA sequence: TGTGCCAGCAGCCCACGCCGGACAGGGTTTGATGGCGGGGAGCTGTTTTTT.

V and J are TRBV5-6 and TRBJ2-1; perhaps TRBD1 as D (6 bases). The germline V gene encodes CDR1 SGHDT and CDR2 YYEEEE. This CDR3 has 15 amino acids. V lost 7 bases, J lost 9 bases, and 23 bases lay in between. The CDR3 DNA is TGTGCCAGCGCTGAGAGAGGACAGCCCTTGGTTGAGCAGTTCTTC. This translates into CASAERGQPLVEQFF. The full variable domain, with the rest looked up from reference TRBV5-6 and TRBJ2-1, is DAGVTQSPTHLIKTRGQQVTLRCSPKSGHDTVSWYQQALGQGPQFIFQYYEEEERQRGNFPDRFSGHQFPNYSSELNVNALLLGDSALYLCASAERGQPLVEQFFGPGTRLTVL.

The chain recombines TRBV5-1 with TRBJ1-1; possible D gene TRBD1, 6 bases. The CDR3 sequence is 14 residues long. Germline lookup yields CDR1 SGHRS and CDR2 YFSETQ. With 3 bases removed from V and 3 bases from J, the gap between germline ends came to 12 bases. The CDR3 here is CASSSVQGYTEAFF. CDR3 in DNA: TGCGCCAGCAGCTCGGTACAGGGCTACACTGAAGCTTTCTTT. Drawing the rest from reference TRBV5-1 and TRBJ1-1, the complete variable domain is KAGVTQTPRYLIKTRGQQVTLSCSPISGHRSVSWYQQTPGQGLQFLFEYFSETQRNKGNFPGRFSGRQFSNSRSEMNVSTLELGDSALYLCASSSVQGYTEAFFGQGTRLTVV.

This chain joins TRBV19 and TRBJ1-2, with D perhaps matching TRBD1 (5 bases). This CDR3 spans 14 amino acids. The germline V and J ends were trimmed by 10 bases and 4 bases, with 19 bases remaining between them. Germline values: CDR1 LNHDA, CDR2 SQIVND (reference sequence). CDR3 protein: CATGTPQGSYGYTF. The CDR3 DNA sequence: TGTGCCACCGGAACCCCCCAGGGATCCTATGGCTACACCTTC.

The chain recombines TRBV6-1 with TRBJ2-3; 12 nucleotides agree with TRBD2. V lost 10 bases, J lost 7 bases, and 3 bases stayed unmatched. There are 12 residues in the CDR3. The germline V gene has CDR1 MNHNS and CDR2 SASEGT. The CDR3 region has the DNA TGTGCCATTGGACTAGCGGGGAATACGCAGTATTTT. Translation: CAIGLAGNTQYF.

The chain couples TRBV2 to TRBJ1-6, with D tentatively TRBD1 (5 bases). The germline V gene encodes CDR1 SNHLY and CDR2 FYNNEI. This CDR3 has 16 residues. Trimming removed 7 bases at V and 5 bases at J, with 18 bases between. CDR3 residues: CASNPQSGTNNSPLHF. The CDR3 region has the DNA TGTGCCAGCAACCCCCAATCGGGGACTAATAATTCACCCCTCCACTTT.

The gene calls are TRBV14 and TRBJ1-2; D remains ambiguous. In germline, CDR1 is SGHDN, CDR2 FVKESK. V gave up 0 bases and J gave up 1 base, with 9 bases separating them. This CDR3 has 15 amino acids. The chain's CDR3 is CASSQDLTVNYGYTF. As DNA, the CDR3 is TGTGCCAGCAGCCAAGATCTTACGGTTAACTATGGCTACACCTTC.

The chain employs TRBV6-5 and TRBJ1-2; D uncertain. Trimming took 0 bases from V and 2 from J, leaving 7 bases between them. Germline V CDR1 and CDR2: MNHEY, SVGAGI. This CDR3 comprises 14 residues. CDR3 DNA: TGTGCCAGCAGTTACTCGAGGGCGAACTATGGCTACACCTTC. Its protein is CASSYSRANYGYTF.

CDR3 sequence: CASSQTGTEQFF. The CDR3 DNA reads as TGTGCCAGCAGCCAAACAGGGACTGAGCAGTTCTTC. The genes are TRBV2 and TRBJ2-1; possibly TRBD1 for D (6 bases). The length of the CDR3 is 12 residues. V lost 6 bases to trimming and J lost 9 bases, with 12 bases between them. CDR1 SNHLY and CDR2 FYNNEI come from the germline V gene.

The chain uses TRBV29-1 and TRBJ1-1; 9 bases match TRBD1. V shed 4 bases, J shed 5 bases, and the junction held 11 bases outside the gene matches. CDR1 and CDR2 (germline): SQVTM, ANQGSEA. This CDR3 is 15 amino acids long. The CDR3 protein is CSVAAGTGFITEAFF. The CDR3 DNA reads as TGCAGCGTTGCGGCCGGGACAGGGTTTATAACTGAAGCTTTCTTT. Full variable domain (missing parts from reference TRBV29-1 and TRBJ1-1): SAVISQKPSRDICQRGTSLTIQCQVDSQVTMMFWYRQQPGQSLTLIATANQGSEATYESGFVIDKFPISRPNLTFSTLTVSNMSPEDSSIYLCSVAAGTGFITEAFFGQGTRLTVV.

This sequence joins TRBV11-2 and TRBJ1-1, with 7 bases matching TRBD1. This CDR3 contains 14 residues. V dropped 4 bases and J dropped 5; count of bases not matched to a gene: 7. Germline lookup yields CDR1 SGHAT and CDR2 FQNNGV. The CDR3 DNA is TGTGCCAGCAGCTCGTGGACAGGTCGGACTGAAGCTTTCTTT. Protein product: CASSSWTGRTEAFF.

This chain links TRBV5-1 with TRBJ2-2; 9 bases map to TRBD2. The CDR3 consists of 16 residues. The V segment lost 0 bases and the J segment 5 bases; nucleotides outside the gene matches: 5. CDR1 SGHRS and CDR2 YFSETQ come from the germline V gene. The CDR3 sequence is CASSLVAGDFTGELFF. The CDR3 DNA reads as TGCGCCAGCAGCTTGGTAGCGGGGGACTTTACCGGGGAGCTGTTTTTT.

The V gene is TRBV5-6, the J gene TRBJ2-6; 7 nucleotides match TRBD1. J was trimmed by 1 base and V by 0 bases; bases with no gene match: 10. The CDR3 totals 19 residues. Germline assignment: CDR1 SGHDT and CDR2 YYEEEE. The CDR3 is CASSLGGTGANSGANVLTF. CDR3 in DNA: TGTGCCAGCAGCTTGGGGGGTACAGGGGCTAATTCTGGGGCCAACGTCCTGACTTTC.

This clone was counted once. The chain joins TRBV7-2 to TRBJ2-7, with TRBD2 identical over 9 bases. The germline V gene has CDR1 SGHTA and CDR2 FQGNSA. There are 14 residues in the CDR3. Trimming at V came to 1 base and at J to 4 bases, leaving 2 bases not matched to a gene. The CDR3 protein is CASSLGGGAYEQYF. The CDR3 DNA reads TGTGCCAGCAGCTTAGGCGGGGGGGCATACGAGCAGTACTTC.